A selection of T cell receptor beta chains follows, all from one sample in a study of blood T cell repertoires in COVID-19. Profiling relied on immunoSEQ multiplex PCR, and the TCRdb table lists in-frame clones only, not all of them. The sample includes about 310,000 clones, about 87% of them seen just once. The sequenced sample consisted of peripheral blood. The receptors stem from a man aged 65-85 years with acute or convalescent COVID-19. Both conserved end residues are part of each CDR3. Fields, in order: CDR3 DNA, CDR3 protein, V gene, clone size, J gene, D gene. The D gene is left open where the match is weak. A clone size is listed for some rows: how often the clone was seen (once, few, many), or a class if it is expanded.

cdr3_nt: TGTGCCAGCAGCTCAGGTGCGGGTTTCAGGACACCCCTCCACTTT
cdr3_aa: CASSSGAGFRTPLHF
v_call: TRBV7-9
clone_size: .
j_call: TRBJ1-6
d_call: .

cdr3_nt: TGCGCCAGCGCCCCGACTAGCGGGCACCAAGAGACCCAGTACTTC
cdr3_aa: CASAPTSGHQETQYF
v_call: TRBV5-1
clone_size: .
j_call: TRBJ2-5
d_call: TRBD2

cdr3_nt: TGCGCCAGCAGCGTGGGGGGAGGTCTAGCCAAAAACATTCAGTACTTC
cdr3_aa: CASSVGGGLAKNIQYF
v_call: TRBV5-1
clone_size: .
j_call: TRBJ2-4
d_call: .

cdr3_nt: TGTGCCAGCAGTTACGTACAGGGGAGGTCCTATGGCTACACCTTC
cdr3_aa: CASSYVQGRSYGYTF
v_call: TRBV6-5
clone_size: .
j_call: TRBJ1-2
d_call: TRBD1

cdr3_nt: TGCGCCAGCAGCCAGGGACAGGGACTGTCAGAAAAACTGTTTTTT
cdr3_aa: CASSQGQGLSEKLFF
v_call: TRBV5-1
clone_size: .
j_call: TRBJ1-4
d_call: TRBD1

cdr3_nt: TGTGCCAGCAGCCAAGTGGGGGGAGCGGAAGGCTACACCTTC
cdr3_aa: CASSQVGGAEGYTF
v_call: TRBV4-2
clone_size: .
j_call: TRBJ1-2
d_call: .

cdr3_nt: TGCGCCAGCAGCTTAGACAGGGGCGGTGAAAAACTGTTTTTT
cdr3_aa: CASSLDRGGEKLFF
v_call: TRBV5-1
clone_size: few
j_call: TRBJ1-4
d_call: TRBD1

cdr3_nt: TGTGCCAGCAGTGAAGGGGGACAGGGAAACACCATATATTTT
cdr3_aa: CASSEGGQGNTIYF
v_call: TRBV6-1
clone_size: .
j_call: TRBJ1-3
d_call: TRBD1

cdr3_nt: TGTGCCAGCAGTTTTGCGGGGGGCGAGGCTCAGCCCCAGCATTTT
cdr3_aa: CASSFAGGEAQPQHF
v_call: TRBV28
clone_size: .
j_call: TRBJ1-5
d_call: .

cdr3_nt: TGTGCCAGCAGCTTGGGTAGCAGGGAAGACACTGAAGCTTTCTTT
cdr3_aa: CASSLGSREDTEAFF
v_call: TRBV5-4
clone_size: .
j_call: TRBJ1-1
d_call: .

cdr3_nt: TGTGCCAGCAGTTTGGGGCAGACAAAAGAAGCTTTCTTT
cdr3_aa: CASSLGQTKEAFF
v_call: TRBV28
clone_size: .
j_call: TRBJ1-1
d_call: .

cdr3_nt: TGCGCCAGCAGCCAAGGTATGCCCGGTCGGCCCCAGCATTTT
cdr3_aa: CASSQGMPGRPQHF
v_call: TRBV4-3
clone_size: .
j_call: TRBJ1-5
d_call: .

cdr3_nt: TGTGCCAGCAGCTCCGGGACTAGCGGGAGAAATGAGCAGTTCTTC
cdr3_aa: CASSSGTSGRNEQFF
v_call: TRBV5-8
clone_size: .
j_call: TRBJ2-1
d_call: TRBD2

cdr3_nt: TGCAGCGTGCTCATGGACAGGTTCTACAATGAGCAGTTCTTC
cdr3_aa: CSVLMDRFYNEQFF
v_call: TRBV29-1
clone_size: .
j_call: TRBJ2-1
d_call: TRBD1

cdr3_nt: TGTGCCAGCAGATCAACAGGGGGGAGCAATCAGCCCCAGCATTTT
cdr3_aa: CASRSTGGSNQPQHF
v_call: TRBV6-5
clone_size: .
j_call: TRBJ1-5
d_call: TRBD1

cdr3_nt: TGTGCCATACCAGACAGTTATAGCAATCAGCCCCAGCATTTT
cdr3_aa: CAIPDSYSNQPQHF
v_call: TRBV6-5
clone_size: few
j_call: TRBJ1-5
d_call: .

cdr3_nt: TGTGCCAGCGATCCTTCGGGCGGGAGAAGTTACGAGCAGTACTTC
cdr3_aa: CASDPSGGRSYEQYF
v_call: TRBV6-5
clone_size: .
j_call: TRBJ2-7
d_call: TRBD2

cdr3_nt: TGTGCCAGCAGCCCCCGGACAGGGACCACCGGGGAGCTGTTTTTT
cdr3_aa: CASSPRTGTTGELFF
v_call: TRBV4-2
clone_size: few
j_call: TRBJ2-2
d_call: TRBD1

cdr3_nt: TGTGCCAGCAGACTAGCGGGAGGGCCCGGGGAGCTGTTTTTT
cdr3_aa: CASRLAGGPGELFF
v_call: TRBV28
clone_size: once
j_call: TRBJ2-2
d_call: TRBD2

cdr3_nt: TGTGCCAGCTCACTGGCAGGGGCCGGAGAGACCCAGTACTTC
cdr3_aa: CASSLAGAGETQYF
v_call: TRBV18
clone_size: .
j_call: TRBJ2-5
d_call: .

cdr3_nt: TGCGCCAGCAGTCTAGTAGCGTCAGATTACAATGAGCAGTTCTTC
cdr3_aa: CASSLVASDYNEQFF
v_call: TRBV5-1
clone_size: .
j_call: TRBJ2-1
d_call: .

cdr3_nt: TGTGCCAGCAGTTCGGACAGCCGGGGCCTTTATTCACCCCTCCACTTT
cdr3_aa: CASSSDSRGLYSPLHF
v_call: TRBV6-5
clone_size: .
j_call: TRBJ1-6
d_call: .

cdr3_nt: TGTGCCAGCTCCATGACAGGGGGCTCCTACGAGCAGTACTTC
cdr3_aa: CASSMTGGSYEQYF
v_call: TRBV18
clone_size: .
j_call: TRBJ2-7
d_call: TRBD1

cdr3_nt: TGCGCCAGCAGCCGACAGACTAGAGGGGACACTGAAGCTTTCTTT
cdr3_aa: CASSRQTRGDTEAFF
v_call: TRBV5-1
clone_size: once
j_call: TRBJ1-1
d_call: .

cdr3_nt: TGTGCCAGTAGCAATTATGAAAAACTGTTTTTT
cdr3_aa: CASSNYEKLFF
v_call: TRBV19
clone_size: once
j_call: TRBJ1-4
d_call: .

cdr3_nt: TGCGCCAGCAGCCAAGTGTTCGGTACCTATGGCTACACCTTC
cdr3_aa: CASSQVFGTYGYTF
v_call: TRBV4-3
clone_size: once
j_call: TRBJ1-2
d_call: .

cdr3_nt: TGTGCCAGTAGTATGGTGAGCGGGTATGGCTACACCTTC
cdr3_aa: CASSMVSGYGYTF
v_call: TRBV19
clone_size: .
j_call: TRBJ1-2
d_call: .

cdr3_nt: TGTGCCAGCAGCCTAAAGAAGAACACTGAAGCTTTCTTT
cdr3_aa: CASSLKKNTEAFF
v_call: TRBV12-3/TRBV12-4
clone_size: .
j_call: TRBJ1-1
d_call: .

cdr3_nt: TGTGCCAGCAGTCTCCGGGGGAGCTCCTACAATGAGCAGTTCTTC
cdr3_aa: CASSLRGSSYNEQFF
v_call: TRBV25-1
clone_size: .
j_call: TRBJ2-1
d_call: .

cdr3_nt: TGTGCCAGCAGTTACTCGAACTCACAGGGGGGATATAGCAATCAGCCCCAGCATTTT
cdr3_aa: CASSYSNSQGGYSNQPQHF
v_call: TRBV6-2/TRBV6-3
clone_size: .
j_call: TRBJ1-5
d_call: TRBD1

cdr3_nt: TGTGCCAGCAGCTTATCAAACCAGGTTCCACTGTTTTTT
cdr3_aa: CASSLSNQVPLFF
v_call: TRBV7-2
clone_size: .
j_call: TRBJ1-4
d_call: .

cdr3_nt: TGTGCCAGCAGCCTGACAGATTCTGGAAACACCATATATTTT
cdr3_aa: CASSLTDSGNTIYF
v_call: TRBV3-1/TRBV3-2
clone_size: .
j_call: TRBJ1-3
d_call: .

cdr3_nt: TGTGCCAGCAGCTTAGCGGGGGGAGGAGAGACCCAGTACTTC
cdr3_aa: CASSLAGGGETQYF
v_call: TRBV7-2
clone_size: .
j_call: TRBJ2-5
d_call: .

cdr3_nt: TGTGCCAGTAGTATACTAGCGGGATCTGGGGCCAACGTCCTGACTTTC
cdr3_aa: CASSILAGSGANVLTF
v_call: TRBV19
clone_size: .
j_call: TRBJ2-6
d_call: TRBD2

cdr3_nt: TGTGCCAGCAGCCAAGATATCGGGAGAGCTAACTTTGGGGCCAACGTCCTGACTTTC
cdr3_aa: CASSQDIGRANFGANVLTF
v_call: TRBV3-1/TRBV3-2
clone_size: .
j_call: TRBJ2-6
d_call: .

cdr3_nt: TGTGCCAGCAGCCAGACAGGGGCCGTGGGAAACACCATATATTTT
cdr3_aa: CASSQTGAVGNTIYF
v_call: TRBV11-2
clone_size: .
j_call: TRBJ1-3
d_call: TRBD1

cdr3_nt: TGTGCCAGCAGCCAGGCATTATCTAATGAAAAACTGTTTTTT
cdr3_aa: CASSQALSNEKLFF
v_call: TRBV11-2
clone_size: once
j_call: TRBJ1-4
d_call: .

cdr3_nt: TGTGCCAGCAGCTGGGGGACCTCAGGGGGGAATCAGCCCCAGCATTTT
cdr3_aa: CASSWGTSGGNQPQHF
v_call: TRBV11-2
clone_size: .
j_call: TRBJ1-5
d_call: TRBD1

cdr3_nt: TGCGCCAGCAGTGAGTCTAGGAGGGCAGGGAATCAGCCCCAGCATTTT
cdr3_aa: CASSESRRAGNQPQHF
v_call: TRBV10-1
clone_size: .
j_call: TRBJ1-5
d_call: .

cdr3_nt: TGCGCCAGCAGCTACCTTGCTACCTACGAGCAGTACTTC
cdr3_aa: CASSYLATYEQYF
v_call: TRBV5-1
clone_size: once
j_call: TRBJ2-7
d_call: .

cdr3_nt: TGTGCCAGCAAAGGAGCGGGGGGCCTTGATACGCAGTATTTT
cdr3_aa: CASKGAGGLDTQYF
v_call: TRBV7-2
clone_size: .
j_call: TRBJ2-3
d_call: TRBD2

cdr3_nt: TGTGCCAGCAGCGTATCCCAGGGGGCACAGTACGAGCAGTACTTC
cdr3_aa: CASSVSQGAQYEQYF
v_call: TRBV9
clone_size: .
j_call: TRBJ2-7
d_call: TRBD1

cdr3_nt: TGCAGCGTCCGGAGGGTTGGGGGAACAGAGACCCAGTACTTC
cdr3_aa: CSVRRVGGTETQYF
v_call: TRBV29-1
clone_size: once
j_call: TRBJ2-5
d_call: .

cdr3_nt: TGTGCCAGCAGCTTTAGCGGGGGTTACTCCTACGAGCAGTACTTC
cdr3_aa: CASSFSGGYSYEQYF
v_call: TRBV11-2
clone_size: .
j_call: TRBJ2-7
d_call: TRBD2

cdr3_nt: TGTGCCAGCAGCCTTAATCGGCAGGGAAGCAATCAGCCCCAGCATTTT
cdr3_aa: CASSLNRQGSNQPQHF
v_call: TRBV7-2
clone_size: .
j_call: TRBJ1-5
d_call: .

cdr3_nt: TGTGCCAGCAACCTAGGAGCTAACACCGGGGAGCTGTTTTTT
cdr3_aa: CASNLGANTGELFF
v_call: TRBV7-2
clone_size: many
j_call: TRBJ2-2
d_call: .

cdr3_nt: TGTGCCAGCAGCCAAGATATGGGAGTGTCCTACGAGCAGTACTTC
cdr3_aa: CASSQDMGVSYEQYF
v_call: TRBV4-2
clone_size: .
j_call: TRBJ2-7
d_call: .

cdr3_nt: TGTGCCAGCAGCTTAGCCTGGACAGGGTATCATGAGCAGTTCTTC
cdr3_aa: CASSLAWTGYHEQFF
v_call: TRBV7-2
clone_size: .
j_call: TRBJ2-1
d_call: TRBD1

cdr3_nt: TGTGCCAGCAGCCAGGACAGGGGCAATCAGCCCCAGCATTTT
cdr3_aa: CASSQDRGNQPQHF
v_call: TRBV6-2/TRBV6-3
clone_size: .
j_call: TRBJ1-5
d_call: TRBD1

cdr3_nt: TGTGCCAGCAGCTTCGACAGGGCTTCCTACGAGCAGTACTTC
cdr3_aa: CASSFDRASYEQYF
v_call: TRBV7-2
clone_size: few
j_call: TRBJ2-7
d_call: TRBD1

cdr3_nt: TGTGCCAGCAGTTTAGCAGGGGGCAACGAGCAGTACTTC
cdr3_aa: CASSLAGGNEQYF
v_call: TRBV27
clone_size: many
j_call: TRBJ2-7
d_call: TRBD1

cdr3_nt: TGTGCCAGCTCACCACTGGTGGCGGGGCCGACCAGGAGCTCCTACAATGAGCAGTTCTTC
cdr3_aa: CASSPLVAGPTRSSYNEQFF
v_call: TRBV18
clone_size: .
j_call: TRBJ2-1
d_call: .

cdr3_nt: TGTGCCACCAGCAGAGGCGAGGCCTATAATTCACCCCTCCACTTT
cdr3_aa: CATSRGEAYNSPLHF
v_call: TRBV15
clone_size: once
j_call: TRBJ1-6
d_call: .